The rows below give T cell receptor beta chains drawn from one sample of a study of OX40 agonist ivuxolimab in advanced cancers. Assay used: immunoSEQ multiplex PCR; TCRdb lists only in-frame clones, some missing. The data hold roughly 64,000 clones, with 85% to 90% observed a single time. The specimen comprised CD4+ or CD8+ T cells sorted from blood, sampled in a trial of the OX40 agonist ivuxolimab. The receptors originated from an adult with an advanced solid tumor such as melanoma, head and neck, liver or kidney cancer. CDR3s include the opening cysteine and the closing phenylalanine or tryptophan. Each record gives: J gene, D gene, clone size, V gene, CDR3 protein, CDR3 DNA. A D gene is named only where the DNA matches it firmly. Not every row has a clone size; where given, it reads once, few, many or a size class.

TRBJ1-5,-,-,TRBV19,CASETGAVNQPQHF,TGTGCCAGTGAGACAGGAGCCGTCAATCAGCCCCAGCATTTT
TRBJ2-5,-,-,TRBV27,CASSPPGLRGETQYF,TGTGCCAGCAGTCCTCCAGGTCTGCGCGGGGAGACCCAGTACTTC
TRBJ1-4,TRBD1,-,TRBV5-1,CASSQIAQGATNEKLFF,TGCGCCAGCAGCCAAATAGCCCAGGGGGCAACTAATGAAAAACTGTTTTTT
TRBJ2-2,TRBD2,-,TRBV27,CASSPGLAGTGELFF,TGTGCCAGCAGTCCCGGACTAGCGGGAACCGGGGAGCTGTTTTTT
TRBJ1-4,-,-,TRBV25-1,CATSGTPEKLFF,TGTGCCACCTCCGGGACTCCTGAAAAACTGTTTTTT
TRBJ2-3,TRBD1,-,TRBV6-1,CASSERLGQGLTDTQYF,TGTGCCAGCAGTGAAAGATTGGGACAGGGGTTAACAGATACGCAGTATTTT
TRBJ2-4,TRBD1,-,TRBV28,CASSLGRDRENIQYF,TGTGCCAGCAGTTTAGGTCGGGACAGGGAAAACATTCAGTACTTC
TRBJ2-3,-,once,TRBV4-2,CASSPVRGKSTDTQYF,TGTGCCAGCAGCCCCGTTCGGGGGAAGAGCACAGATACGCAGTATTTT
TRBJ1-1,-,-,TRBV7-9,CASSSATLGAFF,TGTGCCAGCAGTTCAGCCACGTTGGGGGCTTTCTTT
TRBJ2-1,-,-,TRBV28,CASSTPSSYNEQFF,TGTGCCAGCAGTACGCCAAGCTCCTACAATGAGCAGTTCTTC
TRBJ1-3,-,-,TRBV7-8,CASSLVGDRLSSGNTIYF,TGTGCCAGCAGCTTAGTAGGAGACAGGTTGAGCTCTGGAAACACCATATATTTT
TRBJ2-7,-,-,TRBV25-1,CASSPRQGFYEQYF,TGTGCCAGCAGTCCGCGTCAGGGATTTTACGAGCAGTACTTC
TRBJ2-7,-,-,TRBV9,CASSQFRAPHEQYF,TGTGCCAGCAGCCAGTTTCGGGCTCCCCACGAGCAGTACTTC
TRBJ2-7,-,-,TRBV2,CASSDPFRYEQYF,TGTGCCAGCAGTGATCCCTTCCGGTACGAGCAGTACTTC
TRBJ2-1,-,-,TRBV14,CASSQFTGLEQFF,TGTGCCAGCAGCCAATTTACGGGGCTTGAGCAGTTCTTC
TRBJ1-1,-,-,TRBV7-3,CASSLNGQPNTEAFF,TGTGCCAGCAGCCTAAACGGACAGCCGAACACTGAAGCTTTCTTT
TRBJ2-7,-,-,TRBV27,CASSLSGLFYEQYF,TGTGCCAGCAGTTTATCAGGGCTTTTTTACGAGCAGTACTTC
TRBJ2-3,TRBD2,few,TRBV28,CATGLESTDTQYF,TGTGCCACCGGACTAGAGAGCACAGATACGCAGTATTTT
TRBJ2-2,-,-,TRBV9,CASNLGGTGELFF,TGTGCCAGCAACTTAGGGGGCACCGGGGAGCTGTTTTTT
TRBJ2-7,TRBD1,-,TRBV10-1,CASSGPGTGIYEQYF,TGCGCCAGCAGTGGTCCCGGGACAGGGATCTACGAGCAGTACTTC
TRBJ2-7,TRBD2,-,TRBV15,CATSQEREVNEQYF,TGTGCCACCAGCCAGGAGCGGGAGGTTAACGAGCAGTACTTC
TRBJ2-7,TRBD1,once,TRBV28,CASSSPFLRQGERLAYEQYF,TGTGCCAGCAGTTCGCCCTTCCTACGACAGGGGGAACGTTTGGCCTACGAGCAGTACTTC
TRBJ2-7,TRBD1,-,TRBV9,CASSLGQSSYEQYF,TGTGCCAGCAGCCTGGGACAGTCCTCCTACGAGCAGTACTTC
TRBJ2-2,-,-,TRBV4-2,CASSPAGGRPTNTGELFF,TGTGCCAGCAGCCCCGCGGGTGGCAGACCTACGAACACCGGGGAGCTGTTTTTT
TRBJ2-7,-,-,TRBV28,CASSLFPRTGYFSYEQYF,TGTGCCAGCAGTTTATTCCCGCGAACAGGATATTTTTCCTACGAGCAGTACTTC
TRBJ2-7,TRBD1,-,TRBV29-1,CSVQLFGTGPYEQYF,TGCAGCGTCCAGCTATTCGGGACAGGACCCTACGAGCAGTACTTC
TRBJ2-3,-,once,TRBV28,CASSQVRQVLLFHGGTQYF,TGTGCCAGCAGCCAGGTCAGACAGGTTTTACTATTCCATGGAGGTACGCAGTATTTT
TRBJ2-7,-,-,TRBV11-2,CASSLGAGNYEQYF,TGTGCCAGCAGCTTAGGGGCAGGGAACTACGAGCAGTACTTC
TRBJ2-7,-,-,TRBV30,CAWSLPGTGLFYEQYF,TGTGCCTGGAGTCTCCCTGGGACTGGTTTGTTCTACGAGCAGTACTTC
TRBJ2-7,TRBD1,-,TRBV7-9,CASSRFAPGQGFPYEQYF,TGTGCCAGCAGCCGTTTCGCACCGGGACAGGGATTCCCCTACGAGCAGTACTTC
TRBJ2-1,TRBD2,-,TRBV19,CASSPSGLYNEQFF,TGTGCCAGTAGTCCTAGCGGGCTGTACAATGAGCAGTTCTTC
TRBJ1-5,-,medium-sized,TRBV7-9,CASSLAAGNQPQHF,TGTGCCAGCAGCTTAGCAGCGGGGAATCAGCCCCAGCATTTT
TRBJ2-5,-,-,TRBV14,CASSQGSSVQETQYF,TGTGCCAGCAGCCAAGGATCTTCGGTTCAAGAGACCCAGTACTTC
TRBJ2-2,-,-,TRBV9,CASSVDGGELFF,TGTGCCAGCAGCGTAGACGGTGGGGAGCTGTTTTTT
TRBJ2-5,-,-,TRBV7-9,CASSLVSLETQYF,TGTGCCAGCAGCTTAGTTAGTCTAGAGACCCAGTACTTC
TRBJ2-2,-,once,TRBV25-1,CASSGTANTGELFF,TGTGCCAGCAGCGGGACCGCGAACACCGGGGAGCTGTTTTTT